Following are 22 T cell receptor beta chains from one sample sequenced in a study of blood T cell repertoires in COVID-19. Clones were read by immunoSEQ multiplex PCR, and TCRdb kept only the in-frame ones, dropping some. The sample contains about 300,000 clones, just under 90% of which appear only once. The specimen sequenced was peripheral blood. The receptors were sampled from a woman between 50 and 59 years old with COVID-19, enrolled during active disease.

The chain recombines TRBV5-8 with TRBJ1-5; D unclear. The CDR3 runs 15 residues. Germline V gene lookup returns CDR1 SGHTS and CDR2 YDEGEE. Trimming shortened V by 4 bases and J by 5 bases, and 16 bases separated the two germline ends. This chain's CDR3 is CASSLSLTQDQPQHF. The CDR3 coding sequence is TGTGCCAGCAGCCTTTCCCTAACTCAGGATCAGCCCCAGCATTTT.

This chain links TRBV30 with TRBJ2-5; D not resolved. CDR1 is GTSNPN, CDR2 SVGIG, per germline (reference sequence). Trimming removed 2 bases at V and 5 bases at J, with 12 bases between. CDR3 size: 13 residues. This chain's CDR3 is CAWSWSGWETQYF. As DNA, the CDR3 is TGTGCCTGGAGTTGGTCAGGTTGGGAGACCCAGTACTTC.

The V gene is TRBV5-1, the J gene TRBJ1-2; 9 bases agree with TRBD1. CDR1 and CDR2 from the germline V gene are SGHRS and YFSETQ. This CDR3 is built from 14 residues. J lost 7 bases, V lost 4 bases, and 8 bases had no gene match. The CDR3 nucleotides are TGCGCCAGCAGCCCGCGGGACAGGGTGGGTGGCTACACCTTC. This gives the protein CASSPRDRVGGYTF. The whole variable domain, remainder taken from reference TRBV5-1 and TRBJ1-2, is KAGVTQTPRYLIKTRGQQVTLSCSPISGHRSVSWYQQTPGQGLQFLFEYFSETQRNKGNFPGRFSGRQFSNSRSEMNVSTLELGDSALYLCASSPRDRVGGYTFGSGTRLTVV.

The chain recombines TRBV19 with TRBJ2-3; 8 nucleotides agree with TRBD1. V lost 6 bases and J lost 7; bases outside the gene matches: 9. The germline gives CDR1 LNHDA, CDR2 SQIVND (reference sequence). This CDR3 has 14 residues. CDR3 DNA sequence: TGTGCCAGTAGATTCTCAGGGGGCGCCAATACGCAGTATTTT. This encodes CASRFSGGANTQYF.

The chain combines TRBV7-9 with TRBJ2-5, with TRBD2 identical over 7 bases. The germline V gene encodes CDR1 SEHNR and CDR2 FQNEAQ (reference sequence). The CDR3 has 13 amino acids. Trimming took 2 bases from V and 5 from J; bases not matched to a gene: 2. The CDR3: CASSLWEGETQYF. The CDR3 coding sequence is TGTGCCAGCAGCTTATGGGAGGGGGAGACCCAGTACTTC.

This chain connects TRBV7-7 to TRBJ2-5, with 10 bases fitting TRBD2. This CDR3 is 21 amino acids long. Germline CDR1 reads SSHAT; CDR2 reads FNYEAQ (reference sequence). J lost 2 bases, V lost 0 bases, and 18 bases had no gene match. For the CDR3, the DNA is TGTGCCAGCAGCTTAGCAACTTTTGCCTTTTGTGGACTAGCGGTTCAAGAGACCCAGTACTTC. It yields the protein CASSLATFAFCGLAVQETQYF.

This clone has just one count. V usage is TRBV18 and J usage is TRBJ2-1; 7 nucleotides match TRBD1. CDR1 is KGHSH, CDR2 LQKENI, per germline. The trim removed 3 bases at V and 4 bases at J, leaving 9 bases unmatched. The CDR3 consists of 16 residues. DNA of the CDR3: TGTGCCAGCTCACCTCCCCCACGGGACAGATACAATGAGCAGTTCTTC. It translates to CASSPPPRDRYNEQFF.

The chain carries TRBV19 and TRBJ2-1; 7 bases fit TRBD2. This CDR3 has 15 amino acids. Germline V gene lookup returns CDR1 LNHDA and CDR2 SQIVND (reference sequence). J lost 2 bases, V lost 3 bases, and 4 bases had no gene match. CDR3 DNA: TGTGCCAGTAGTATGCAGCGGGGACCCTACAATGAGCAGTTCTTC. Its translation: CASSMQRGPYNEQFF.

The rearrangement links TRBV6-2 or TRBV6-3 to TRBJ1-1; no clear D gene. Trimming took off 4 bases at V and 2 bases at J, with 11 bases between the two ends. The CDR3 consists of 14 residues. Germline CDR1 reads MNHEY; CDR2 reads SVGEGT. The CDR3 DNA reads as TGTGCCAGCAGTTCCTGGGGAGCAAACACTGAAGCTTTCTTT. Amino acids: CASSSWGANTEAFF.

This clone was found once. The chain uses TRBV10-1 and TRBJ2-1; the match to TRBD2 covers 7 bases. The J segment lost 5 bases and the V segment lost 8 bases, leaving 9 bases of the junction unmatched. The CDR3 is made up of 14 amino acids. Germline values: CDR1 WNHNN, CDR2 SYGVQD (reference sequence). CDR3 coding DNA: TGCGCCAGCGGCACGGGACTACCGGACAATGAGCAGTTCTTC. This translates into CASGTGLPDNEQFF.

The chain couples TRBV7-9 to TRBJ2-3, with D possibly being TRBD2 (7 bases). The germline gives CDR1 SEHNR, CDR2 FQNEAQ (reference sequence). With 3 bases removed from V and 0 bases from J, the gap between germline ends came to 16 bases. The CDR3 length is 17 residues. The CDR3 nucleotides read TGTGCCAGCAGCTTGGGGGCTGTAGCGGGTAGCACAGATACGCAGTATTTT. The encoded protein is CASSLGAVAGSTDTQYF. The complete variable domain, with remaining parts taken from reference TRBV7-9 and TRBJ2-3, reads DTGVSQNPRHKITKRGQNVTFRCDPISEHNRLYWYRQTLGQGPEFLTYFQNEAQLEKSRLLSDRFSAERPKGSFSTLEIQRTEQGDSAMYLCASSLGAVAGSTDTQYFGPGTRLTVL.

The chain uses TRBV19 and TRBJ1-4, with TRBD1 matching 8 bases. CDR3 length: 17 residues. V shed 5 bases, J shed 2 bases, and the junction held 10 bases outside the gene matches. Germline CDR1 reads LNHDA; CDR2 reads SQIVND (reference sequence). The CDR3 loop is CASSPLDRGGTNEKLFF. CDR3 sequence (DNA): TGTGCCAGTAGTCCGCTTGACAGGGGAGGGACTAATGAAAAACTGTTTTTT.

This chain's CDR3 is CASSTSGTNTGELFF. Here the CDR3 DNA reads TGTGCCAGCTCGACTAGCGGGACTAACACCGGGGAGCTGTTTTTT. This chain links TRBV5-4 with TRBJ2-2; 11 positions agree with TRBD2. Germline-derived CDR1 and CDR2 are SGHNT and YYREEE (reference sequence). The CDR3 is made up of 15 amino acids. With 7 bases clipped from V and 2 bases from J, the junction kept 4 bases outside the gene matches.

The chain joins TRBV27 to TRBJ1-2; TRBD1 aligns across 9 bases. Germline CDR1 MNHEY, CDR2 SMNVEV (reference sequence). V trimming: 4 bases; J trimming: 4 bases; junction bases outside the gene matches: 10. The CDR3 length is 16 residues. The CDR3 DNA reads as TGTGCCAGCAGTTCCGGACAGGGGCCTGACAGCTATGGCTACACCTTC. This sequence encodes CASSSGQGPDSYGYTF.

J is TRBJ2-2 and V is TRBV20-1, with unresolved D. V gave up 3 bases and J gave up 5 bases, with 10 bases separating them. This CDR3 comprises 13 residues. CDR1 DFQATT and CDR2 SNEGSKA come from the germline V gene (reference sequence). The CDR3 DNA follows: TGCAGTGCTAGTAGGATGAGGACCGGGGAGCTGTTTTTT. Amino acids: CSASRMRTGELFF.

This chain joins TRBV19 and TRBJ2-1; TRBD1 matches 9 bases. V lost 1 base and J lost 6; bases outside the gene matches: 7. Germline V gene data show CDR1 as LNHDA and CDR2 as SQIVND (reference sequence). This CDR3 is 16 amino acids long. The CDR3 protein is CASSIGWTGVGNEQFF. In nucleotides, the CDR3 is TGTGCCAGTAGTATAGGGTGGACAGGGGTAGGCAATGAGCAGTTCTTC. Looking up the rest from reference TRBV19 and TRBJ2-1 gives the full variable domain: DGGITQSPKYLFRKEGQNVTLSCEQNLNHDAMYWYRQDPGQGLRLIYYSQIVNDFQKGDIAEGYSVSREKKESFPLTVTSAQKNPTAFYLCASSIGWTGVGNEQFFGPGTRLTVL.

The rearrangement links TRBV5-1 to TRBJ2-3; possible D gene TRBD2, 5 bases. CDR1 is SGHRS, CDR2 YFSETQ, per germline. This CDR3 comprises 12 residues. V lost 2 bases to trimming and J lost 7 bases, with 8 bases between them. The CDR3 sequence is CASSFDGNTQYF. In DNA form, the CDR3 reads TGCGCCAGCAGCTTCGACGGGAATACGCAGTATTTT.

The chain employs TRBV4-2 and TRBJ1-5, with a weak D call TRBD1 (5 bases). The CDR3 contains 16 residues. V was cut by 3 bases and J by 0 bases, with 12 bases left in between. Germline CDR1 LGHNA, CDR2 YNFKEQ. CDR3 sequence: CASSQDWTYSNQPQHF. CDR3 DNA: TGTGCCAGCAGCCAGGATTGGACATATAGCAATCAGCCCCAGCATTTT.

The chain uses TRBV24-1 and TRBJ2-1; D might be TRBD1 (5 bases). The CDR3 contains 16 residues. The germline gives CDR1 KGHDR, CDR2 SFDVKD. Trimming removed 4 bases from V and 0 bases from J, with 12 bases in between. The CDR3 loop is CATSEVGRASYNEQFF. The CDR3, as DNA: TGTGCCACCAGTGAGGTCGGCAGGGCCTCCTACAATGAGCAGTTCTTC.

DNA of the CDR3: TGTGCCAGCAGCAAAGGGCCGAGAGGGGGCTGGAGCAATCAGCCCCAGCATTTT. Translated: CASSKGPRGGWSNQPQHF. The chain has TRBV21-1 and TRBJ1-5; no DNA check was done on the table's D call, TRBD1. TRBV21-1 constitutes a pseudogene. The CDR3 runs to 18 residues.

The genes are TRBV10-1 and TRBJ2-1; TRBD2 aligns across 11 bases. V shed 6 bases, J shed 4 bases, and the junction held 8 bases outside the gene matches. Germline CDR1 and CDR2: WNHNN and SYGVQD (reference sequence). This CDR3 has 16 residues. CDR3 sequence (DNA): TGCGCCAGCAGCGGGACTAGCGGACCCCTATACAATGAGCAGTTCTTC. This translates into CASSGTSGPLYNEQFF.

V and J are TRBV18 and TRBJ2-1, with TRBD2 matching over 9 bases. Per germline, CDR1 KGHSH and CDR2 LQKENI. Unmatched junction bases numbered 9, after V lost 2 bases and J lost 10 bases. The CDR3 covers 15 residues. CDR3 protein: CASSPLAGVSDEQFF. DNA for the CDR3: TGTGCCAGCTCACCATTAGCGGGAGTGTCTGACGAGCAGTTCTTC.